This TCR beta chain appears in the sequencing data of a study of blood T cell repertoires in COVID-19. About the study: Sample material is recorded as cDNA or gDNA derived from T cells, B-cell-depleted T cells, or PBMCs.

Libraries were prepared by immunoSEQ multiplex PCR; TCRdb keeps only in-frame clonotypes and omits some of them. The sample records over 200,000 clones, around nine tenths being singletons. CDR3 length equals 15 residues. The germline gives CDR1 SGHAT, CDR2 FQDESV (reference sequence). V dropped 5 bases and J dropped 7; count of bases not matched to a gene: 11. The chain carries TRBV11-1 and TRBJ2-4; TRBD1 matches 7 bases. The clonotype comes from a young man who had recovered from COVID-19. The sample comprised PBMCs or T cells enriched from blood (not recorded which). As DNA, the CDR3 is TGTGCCAGCAGCCCCGGAGGTACCAGGGGGAACATTCAGTACTTC. Translating gives CASSPGGTRGNIQYF.